These 9 T cell receptor beta chains share one sample of origin, sequenced in a study of breast tumors, draining lymph nodes, adjacent tissues. TCRdb independently ran MiXCR on the multiplex PCR reads; one entry per CDR3 protein. The sample records around 150,000 distinct CDR3 sequences, 32% being singletons. Breast cancer patients provided tissue from their axillary draining lymph nodes. Sample: axillary lymph node tissue. The receptors come from a female donor with breast cancer. Some clones in this sample may be carry-over from other donors' samples.

The gene calls are TRBV19 and TRBJ2-5, with D perhaps TRBD1 (5 bases). The germline V gene has CDR1 LNHDA and CDR2 SQIVND (reference sequence). This CDR3 comprises 13 residues. The germline V and J ends were trimmed by 6 bases and 5 bases, with 13 bases remaining between them. For the CDR3, the DNA is TGTGCCAGTAGGGCGCAGGGTTTGGAGACCCAGTACTTC. The encoded protein is CASRAQGLETQYF.

This clonotype was found many times. The chain carries TRBV18 and TRBJ2-5; D not resolved. The CDR3 spans 13 residues. Germline V lookup: CDR1 KGHSH, CDR2 LQKENI. The V gene lost 2 bases and the J gene lost 1 base, with 5 bases spanning the gap. The CDR3 here is CASSPSGQETQYF. CDR3 sequence (DNA): TGTGCCAGCTCACCATCAGGCCAAGAGACCCAGTACTTC.

This clonotype was found many times. The rearrangement uses TRBV7-8 and TRBJ1-5; D gene ambiguous. The CDR3 runs to 15 residues. Germline V gene sequence: CDR1 SGHVS, CDR2 FQNEAQ. V lost 5 bases, J lost 4 bases, and 15 bases lay in between. CDR3 DNA: TGTGCCAGCAGCCTATTAAACAAGGCTAATCAGCCCCAGCATTTT. Translating it yields CASSLLNKANQPQHF.

As concerns this clonotype: One junction end disagrees with the germline gene, perhaps due to a read error. The CDR3 here is CASSSRSYNSPLHF. The CDR3 coding sequence is TGTGCCAGCAGCTCCCGGTCCTATAATTCCCCCCTCCACTTT. V gene TRBV7-2 combines with J gene TRBJ1-6; no clear D gene. Germline lookup yields CDR1 SGHTA and CDR2 FQGNSA. The CDR3 has 14 amino acids.

The CDR3 nucleotides read TGTGCCAGCAGTCCTCGTGACTCCGGAGATCCTGAAGCTTTCTTT. Amino acid sequence: CASSPRDSGDPEAFF. The V call is TRBV27, the J call TRBJ1-1; D remains unclear. This CDR3 is built from 15 residues. V was trimmed by 5 bases and J by 6 bases, leaving 19 bases between them. Germline V gives CDR1 MNHEY, CDR2 SMNVEV (reference sequence).

Comment on this clonotype: An end of the junction differs from the germline gene, which may be a read error. The CDR3 region has the DNA TGTGCCAGCAGTTTAGGCGGGGGGCCCACAGGTACGCAGTATTTT. Protein product: CASSLGGGPTGTQYF. V is TRBV27 and J is TRBJ2-3, with 8 positions matching TRBD2. Germline CDR1 and CDR2: MNHEY and SMNVEV (reference sequence). The CDR3 loop spans 15 amino acids.

A few counts support this clonotype. Being one base from a much bigger clone, this may be a read error. The V and J genes are TRBV6-1 and TRBJ2-7; possible D gene TRBD1, 6 bases. The CDR3 has 15 residues. CDR1 and CDR2 from the germline V gene are MNHNS and SASEGT. CDR3 loop: CASSQAPGASYEQYF. In DNA, the CDR3 is TGTGCCAGCAGTCAAGCGCCAGGGGCCTCCTACGAGCAGTACTTC.

The chain couples TRBV5-6 to TRBJ2-5, with 7 bases fitting TRBD2. Germline-derived CDR1 and CDR2 are SGHDT and YYEEEE. This CDR3 region has 14 residues. Unmatched junction bases numbered 3, after V lost 3 bases and J lost 1 base. The CDR3 sequence: CASSWGGVQETQYF. The CDR3 DNA sequence: TGTGCCAGCAGCTGGGGGGGGGTCCAAGAGACCCAGTACTTC.

At least ten counts were recorded for this clonotype. The J gene is TRBJ2-7, the V gene TRBV6-5; 7 bases line up with TRBD1. Trimming at V came to 6 bases and at J to 2 bases, leaving 10 bases not matched to a gene. From germline, CDR1 is MNHEY and CDR2 SVGAGI. The length of the CDR3 is 15 residues. The CDR3: CASRSDSGTAYEQYF. The DNA of the CDR3 is TGTGCCAGCAGATCCGACTCCGGGACAGCCTACGAGCAGTACTTC.